Following are 10 T cell receptor beta chains from one sample sequenced in a study of neurological immune-mediated disorders. Time point denoted: longitudinal time-point 2. TCRdb re-called the 5' RACE reads through MiXCR, storing one row per CDR3 protein. This table has roughly 48,000 distinct CDR3 sequences, around 13% appearing once. Sequenced material: PBMCs. Receptors originate from a male donor with HTLV-1-associated myelopathy (HAM/TSP).

This clonotype was recorded many times. This sequence joins TRBV6-5 and TRBJ2-6, with no clear D. The germline V gene encodes CDR1 MNHEY and CDR2 SVGAGI. There are 13 residues in the CDR3. Trimming pared 8 bases from V and 4 bases from J, leaving 9 bases between. Here the CDR3 reads CASGQAGANVLTF. CDR3 nucleotides: TGTGCCAGCGGCCAGGCCGGGGCCAACGTCCTGACTTTC.

The chain carries TRBV27 and TRBJ2-1, with D tentatively TRBD1 (6 bases). The CDR3 runs 15 residues. CDR1 is MNHEY and CDR2 is SMNVEV in the germline V gene (reference sequence). The V end was cut by 0 bases, the J end by 8 bases, with 14 bases between. In DNA form, the CDR3 reads TGTGCCAGCAGTTTATCGGGCAGGGGTTTGCATGAGCAGTTCTTC. It specifies CASSLSGRGLHEQFF.

This clonotype was recorded once. The J gene is TRBJ2-2, the V gene TRBV28; 10 bases line up with TRBD1. CDR1 is MDHEN, CDR2 SYDVKM, per germline. CDR3 length: 16 residues. Unmatched junction bases numbered 7, after V lost 3 bases and J lost 6 bases. In DNA form, the CDR3 reads TGTGCCAGCAGTTTTATTGGACAGGGGGAGGCCGGGGAGCTGTTTTTT. It encodes CASSFIGQGEAGELFF. Complete variable domain (other parts from reference TRBV28 and TRBJ2-2): DVKVTQSSRYLVKRTGEKVFLECVQDMDHENMFWYRQDPGLGLRLIYFSYDVKMKEKGDIPEGYSVSREKKERFSLILESASTNQTSMYLCASSFIGQGEAGELFFGEGSRLTVL.

This clonotype was detected many times. This chain uses TRBV27 with TRBJ2-1, with a possible D match to TRBD1 (6 bases). From germline, CDR1 is MNHEY and CDR2 SMNVEV (reference sequence). Trimming took 3 bases from V and 5 from J, leaving 11 bases between them. This CDR3 has 14 residues. As DNA, the CDR3 is TGTGCCAGCAGTTTCTTACAGGGCCACAATGAGCAGTTCTTC. Protein: CASSFLQGHNEQFF.

At least ten counts were recorded for this clonotype. The chain uses TRBV11-1 and TRBJ1-5; D remains unclear. Trimming pared 1 base from V and 7 bases from J, leaving 14 bases between. Per germline, CDR1 SGHAT and CDR2 FQDESV (reference sequence). This CDR3 comprises 15 residues. In nucleotides, the CDR3 is TGTGCCAGCAGCTTAGACGGGTCGCCTAACCAGCCCCAGCATTTT. Its translation is CASSLDGSPNQPQHF.

This clonotype was found many times. This chain uses TRBV5-1 with TRBJ1-4; D remains unclear. The CDR3 contains 12 residues. Trimming removed 4 bases from V and 5 bases from J, with 6 bases in between. The V gene's germline CDR1 is SGHRS and CDR2 YFSETQ. The CDR3 loop is CASSNLNEKLFF. The CDR3 DNA reads TGCGCCAGCAGCAACCTCAATGAAAAACTGTTTTTT.

This clonotype was found many times. The chain links TRBV20-1 to TRBJ2-5; TRBD2 is a possible D gene (7 bases). V shed 0 bases and J shed 3 bases, with 11 bases lying between them. The CDR3 is 14 residues long. The germline V gene has CDR1 DFQATT and CDR2 SNEGSKA (reference sequence). The CDR3 sequence: CSAREGGPEETQYF. The CDR3 region has the DNA TGCAGTGCTAGAGAGGGGGGGCCGGAAGAGACCCAGTACTTC.

Many counts were recorded for this clonotype. The chain carries TRBV12-3 or TRBV12-4 and TRBJ2-2; D ambiguous. V was shortened by 2 bases and J by 1 base, with 2 bases between the two germline ends. The CDR3 runs to 13 residues. CDR3 in amino acids: CASSLQNTGELFF. CDR3 coding DNA: TGTGCCAGCAGTTTACAGAACACCGGGGAGCTGTTTTTT.

This clonotype showed up many times. The rearrangement joins TRBV20-1 to TRBJ2-3, with TRBD1 as a possible D gene (7 bases). Germline V gene sequence: CDR1 DFQATT, CDR2 SNEGSKA (reference sequence). With 0 bases removed from V and 1 base from J, the gap between germline ends came to 17 bases. The CDR3 covers 17 residues. The CDR3 coding sequence is TGCAGTGCTAGAGACATCAGGGGGGCGCGAGGCACAGATACGCAGTATTTT. This codes for CSARDIRGARGTDTQYF.

This clonotype appeared many times. V is TRBV25-1 and J is TRBJ1-1; the D is unclear. This CDR3 region has 14 residues. V lost 6 bases and J lost 8, with 19 bases in between. Germline V gene sequence: CDR1 MGHDK, CDR2 SYGVNS. The CDR3 DNA follows: TGTGCCAGCAGCGCCCCCTGGGGTCCCTCAGAAGCTTTCTTT. Amino acid sequence: CASSAPWGPSEAFF.